This is a list of T cell receptor beta chains from one sample in a study of lymphopenia after photon versus proton radiotherapy. TCRdb keeps only in-frame clones here, not all; method: immunoSEQ multiplex PCR. Among about 33,000 clones, about nine tenths were seen once, and the ten largest hold 5.5% to 7.5%. Sequencing was performed on peripheral blood, taken from a patient treated with photon-based radiotherapy. Receptors originate from a woman between 50 and 59 years old with pancreatic cancer. Each CDR3 is given with its conserved first and last residue. Each record gives: J gene, D gene, V gene, clone size, CDR3 DNA, CDR3 protein. The D gene is left open where the match is weak. Where a row states a size, it is once, few, many or the class of an expanded clone; other rows omit it.

TRBJ1-5,-,TRBV4-3,-,TGCGCCAGCAGCAAGGATGAGGAATCGGGCAATCAGCCCCAGCATTTT,CASSKDEESGNQPQHF
TRBJ2-2,-,TRBV9,-,TGTGCCAACAGCCCACGGTCCGGAAACACCGGGGAGCTGTTTTTT,CANSPRSGNTGELFF
TRBJ2-1,-,TRBV11-3,-,TGTGCCAGCAGCCCTGAGGGGGGGAGCTCCTACAATGAGCAGTTCTTC,CASSPEGGSSYNEQFF
TRBJ1-1,-,TRBV27,-,TGTGCCAGCAGTTTAGGGGGTATGGTGCATGAAGCTTTCTTT,CASSLGGMVHEAFF
TRBJ2-2,TRBD2,TRBV19,-,TGTGCCAGTAGCCTCGTAGCGGGAGGGCCGCGGACCGGGGAGCTGTTTTTT,CASSLVAGGPRTGELFF
TRBJ2-1,-,TRBV5-4,-,TGTGCCAGCTACAATCGGGCCTACAATGAGCAGTTCTTC,CASYNRAYNEQFF
TRBJ2-6,-,TRBV6-1,-,TGTGCCAGCAAGGAGGGATCCGGGGCCAACGTCCTGACTTTC,CASKEGSGANVLTF
TRBJ2-1,TRBD2,TRBV7-2,once,TGTGCCAGCAGCTTAGGACTAGCGGGCAAGGGACCCTACAATGAGCAGTTCTTC,CASSLGLAGKGPYNEQFF
TRBJ2-2,-,TRBV5-1,-,TGCGCCAGCAGCCCCCTTTCCGGCGGGGAGCTGTTTTTT,CASSPLSGGELFF
TRBJ2-1,TRBD2,TRBV13,-,TGTGCCAGCAGCTCGGTTAGCGGGGAGGTGTACAATGAGCAGTTCTTC,CASSSVSGEVYNEQFF
TRBJ2-5,-,TRBV7-2,-,TGTGCCAGCAGCCCCGGGCTGATACAAGAGACCCAGTACTTC,CASSPGLIQETQYF
TRBJ2-2,TRBD1,TRBV5-1,-,TGCGCCAGCAGCTCCCGCGGGACAGGGGACACCGGGGAGCTGTTTTTT,CASSSRGTGDTGELFF
TRBJ2-5,-,TRBV7-2,-,TGTGCCAGCAGCTTTATAGGGGAGACCCAGTACTTC,CASSFIGETQYF
TRBJ1-3,-,TRBV7-9,-,TGTGCCAGCAGCTCCTTCACGGGAGACTCTGGAAACACCATATATTTT,CASSSFTGDSGNTIYF
TRBJ1-1,-,TRBV6-1,-,TGTGCCAGCAGTGAAGGGGGGAATGAAGCTTTCTTT,CASSEGGNEAFF
TRBJ1-1,TRBD1,TRBV5-1,-,TGCGCCAGCAGCTTGGACAGGGGGAACACTGAAGCTTTCTTT,CASSLDRGNTEAFF
TRBJ1-1,TRBD1,TRBV19,-,TGTGCCAGTAGTTTCAGGGGGAGCACTGAAGCTTTCTTT,CASSFRGSTEAFF
TRBJ1-2,-,TRBV21-1,-,TGTGCCAGCAGCAAAGGGCCGGGGATCTATGGCTACACCTTC,CASSKGPGIYGYTF
TRBJ2-5,-,TRBV28,-,TGTGCCAGCAGTTCCACCGGGACACTAGAGACCCAGTACTTC,CASSSTGTLETQYF
TRBJ2-1,TRBD2,TRBV13,-,TGTGCCAGCAGCCCCTCCGGGACTAGACATGAGCAGTTCTTC,CASSPSGTRHEQFF
TRBJ1-5,-,TRBV19,-,TGTGCCAGTAGGACCCGGGCGGCTTTAAGTAATCAGCCCCAGCATTTT,CASRTRAALSNQPQHF
TRBJ1-1,TRBD1,TRBV7-9,-,TGTGCCAGCAGCAAAGGACAGGGAAACACTGAAGCTTTCTTT,CASSKGQGNTEAFF
TRBJ1-2,-,TRBV6-1,medium-sized,TGTGCCAGCAGTGAAGCGGACACTGTCTATGGCTACACCTTC,CASSEADTVYGYTF
TRBJ1-5,-,TRBV15,-,TGTGCCACCAGCAGAGAGGGGGGCGGCATGGGCAATCAGCCCCAGCATTTT,CATSREGGGMGNQPQHF
TRBJ2-7,-,TRBV27,few,TGTGCCAGCAGTGTGGGAGACTCTTCCTACGAGCAGTACTTC,CASSVGDSSYEQYF
TRBJ2-1,-,TRBV2,few,TGTGCCAGCAGTGAAGGTTGGAATGAGCAGTTCTTC,CASSEGWNEQFF
TRBJ1-5,-,TRBV28,-,TGTGCCAGCAGAGACACGAATCAGCCCCAGCATTTT,CASRDTNQPQHF
TRBJ2-7,TRBD1,TRBV9,-,TGTGCCAGCAGCCCCACGGGACAGGTCTACGAGCAGTACTTC,CASSPTGQVYEQYF
TRBJ1-5,TRBD1,TRBV27,-,TGTGCCAGCAGTCCCCTCGGAGGGGGCGATCAGCCCCAGCATTTT,CASSPLGGGDQPQHF
TRBJ2-1,TRBD2,TRBV11-3,-,TGTGCCAGCAGCGAGCGGGAGGATGACTACAATGAGCAGTTCTTC,CASSEREDDYNEQFF
TRBJ2-5,TRBD1,TRBV7-2,-,TGTGCCAGCAGCTTCGACAGGGGCCAAGAGACCCAGTACTTC,CASSFDRGQETQYF
TRBJ2-7,TRBD1,TRBV28,-,TGTGCCAGCATCCCTACTGTCCTGGACAGGGACTCCTACGAGCAGTACTTC,CASIPTVLDRDSYEQYF
TRBJ1-2,-,TRBV29-1,-,TGCAGCGCTAGTAATCTAGATGCAGCTACATATGGCTACACCTTC,CSASNLDAATYGYTF
TRBJ2-1,TRBD2,TRBV29-1,-,TGCAGCGTTATGTGGACTAGCGCGCCCAATGAGCAGTTCTTC,CSVMWTSAPNEQFF
TRBJ2-1,TRBD2,TRBV2,-,TGTGCCAGCAGGGGACTAGCGGGAGTCAATGAGCAGTTCTTC,CASRGLAGVNEQFF
TRBJ1-2,-,TRBV7-9,-,TGTGCCAGCAGCTTAGCGCTCCGCTATGGCTACACCTTC,CASSLALRYGYTF
TRBJ1-1,TRBD1,TRBV7-8,-,TGTGCCAGCAGAACAGGGGCAGGGACTGAAGCTTTCTTT,CASRTGAGTEAFF
TRBJ2-5,-,TRBV7-2,-,TGTGCCAGCAGCTTAGGCAGAGGGCCCCAAGAGACCCAGTACTTC,CASSLGRGPQETQYF
TRBJ1-1,-,TRBV5-4,-,TGCGCCAGCAGCCAAGATAGTGGGAAAAGAGCTTTCTTT,CASSQDSGKRAFF
TRBJ1-2,-,TRBV28,-,TGTGCCAGCAGACTACAGGGCTATGGCTACACCTTC,CASRLQGYGYTF
TRBJ2-7,-,TRBV28,-,TGTGCCAGCAGTTTAGGATCATACGAGCAGTACTTC,CASSLGSYEQYF
TRBJ1-2,TRBD1,TRBV25-1,-,TGTGCCAGCAGGGACAGGGGCTTCTATGGCTACACCTTC,CASRDRGFYGYTF
TRBJ2-7,-,TRBV11-2,-,TGTGCCAGCAGCTTAAGGCCCGCAGTAGGTGCCTACTACGAGCAGTACTTC,CASSLRPAVGAYYEQYF
TRBJ2-3,TRBD1,TRBV19,-,TGTGCCAGTAGTCGAGACAGGGGAAGCACAGATACGCAGTATTTT,CASSRDRGSTDTQYF
TRBJ2-7,TRBD2,TRBV25-1,-,TGTGCCAGCAGTTGGACTAGCGGGAGGGCCCCCGAGCAGTACTTC,CASSWTSGRAPEQYF
TRBJ2-1,TRBD2,TRBV9,-,TGTGCCAGCAGCGTAGATGCTAGCGGTCGCAATGAGCAGTTCTTC,CASSVDASGRNEQFF
TRBJ2-7,-,TRBV10-3,-,TGTGCCATCAGTGAGTCAGGGGGACGGGCCGAGCAGTACTTC,CAISESGGRAEQYF
TRBJ2-1,-,TRBV15,once,TGTGCCACCAGCAGAGGACCCGCGAGCTCCTACAATGAGCAGTTCTTC,CATSRGPASSYNEQFF
TRBJ1-2,-,TRBV5-4,-,TGTGCCAGCAGCCCATTACAGTCACCCAGCAGGGGCTACACCTTC,CASSPLQSPSRGYTF
TRBJ1-5,-,TRBV4-1,-,TGCGCCAGCAGCCTCCTAATGACTGATATCAGCGGGTCACCCCAGCATTTT,CASSLLMTDISGSPQHF
TRBJ2-3,TRBD2,TRBV28,-,TGTGCCAGCTCGCCTAGCGGGAGTCCCTCCCATACGCAGTATTTT,CASSPSGSPSHTQYF
TRBJ2-7,TRBD2,TRBV5-8,-,TGTGCCAGCAGCTTGCTAGCCCTAGCGGTTGGGTACGAGCAGTACTTC,CASSLLALAVGYEQYF